Listed below are T cell receptor beta chains from one sample, sequenced in a study of naive and memory T cell subsets. TCRdb reanalysed the 5' RACE reads using MiXCR and keeps one entry per CDR3 protein. The sample has around 56,000 distinct CDR3 sequences, over 6% seen once. The receptor set was obtained from a female donor in good health. The conserved cysteine and the conserved F or W are not part of the CDR3 here. A D gene is named only where the DNA matches it firmly.

NA TRBV18 11 ASSIAGNQPQH
TRBD1 TRBV29-1 10 SVNRQGSEAF
NA TRBV7-9 15 ASSPARGRGNQETQY
NA TRBV5-4 12 ASSLDSSGNTIY
TRBD2 TRBV5-1 13 ASSPVAGGDETQY
NA TRBV18 15 ASSPPTEYRLSTEAF
NA TRBV5-4 15 ASSPSGGMELTDTQY
TRBD1 TRBV6-1 12 ASSETGGNQPQH
NA TRBV20-1 10 SARGYHYEQY
NA TRBV4-3 13 ASSQGVASSYEQY
TRBD1 TRBV12-3/TRBV12-4 12 ASRRQGAAEKLF
NA TRBV6-1 13 ASSETGYPSTEAF
NA TRBV12-2 15 ASRYTGTRKTNEKLF
NA TRBV12-3/TRBV12-4 12 ASSFITGLLGYT
NA TRBV12-3/TRBV12-4 13 ASSSTRRSGNTIY
NA TRBV30 12 AWRSGLGTDTQY
NA TRBV2 13 ASSAGGISNQPQH
NA TRBV9 13 ASSVTGSPVETQY
NA TRBV28 8 ASSRYGYT
TRBD1 TRBV5-1 13 ASSPTGVRYNEQF
NA TRBV3-1 12 ASSRTGHTDTQY
TRBD2 TRBV25-1 12 ASSETAGSYEQY
NA TRBV10-3 10 AIRASGGEAF
TRBD2 TRBV5-1 13 ASSFSSGSYNEQF
NA TRBV7-2 13 ASSLIRAPKETQY
NA TRBV28 11 ASSLKGGYGYT
NA TRBV11-2 15 ASSRVGGRSSYNEQF
NA TRBV6-1 12 ASSLRGTTDTQY
NA TRBV12-3/TRBV12-4 12 ASSVPDSQETQY
TRBD1 TRBV6-5 14 ASRPDRGASNSPLH
NA TRBV6-2/TRBV6-3 11 ASSYGVEYGYT
NA TRBV6-2/TRBV6-3 13 ASSYSGRGLYGYT
NA TRBV5-5 11 ASSLWVDGELF
NA TRBV28 13 ASDGERSYNSPLH
NA TRBV6-5 12 ASSNDILQETQY
NA TRBV20-1 11 SASPGRRNTIY
NA TRBV4-2 13 ASSQGAREVSEAF
NA TRBV6-2/TRBV6-3 11 ASSYSKRDTQY
NA TRBV7-2 12 ASSRRAGLDTQY
TRBD1 TRBV6-6 12 ASSWDRRTDTQY